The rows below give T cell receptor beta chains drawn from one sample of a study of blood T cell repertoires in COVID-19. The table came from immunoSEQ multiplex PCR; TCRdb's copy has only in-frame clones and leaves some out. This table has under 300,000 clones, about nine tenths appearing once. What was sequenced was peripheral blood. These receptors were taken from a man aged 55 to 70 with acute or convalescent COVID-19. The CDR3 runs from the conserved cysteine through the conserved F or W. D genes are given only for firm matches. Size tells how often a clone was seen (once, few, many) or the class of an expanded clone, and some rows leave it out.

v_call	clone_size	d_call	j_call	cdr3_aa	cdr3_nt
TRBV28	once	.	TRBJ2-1	CASSFQSSLTVRFF	TGTGCCAGCAGTTTCCAATCGAGTCTGACAGTGCGGTTCTTC
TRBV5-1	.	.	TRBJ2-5	CASSLGGAETQYF	TGCGCCAGCAGCTTGGGAGGAGCAGAGACCCAGTACTTC
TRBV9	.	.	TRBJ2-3	CASGEHTDTQYF	TGTGCCAGCGGCGAACACACAGATACGCAGTATTTT
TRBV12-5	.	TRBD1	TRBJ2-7	CASGLGTGTYEQYF	TGTGCTAGTGGTTTGGGGACAGGTACCTACGAGCAGTACTTC
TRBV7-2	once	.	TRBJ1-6	CASTPGFSYNSPLHF	TGTGCCAGCACCCCCGGGTTCTCCTATAATTCACCCCTCCACTTT
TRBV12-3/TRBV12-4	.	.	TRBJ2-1	CASSFSNEQFF	TGTGCCAGCAGTTTTAGTAATGAGCAGTTCTTC
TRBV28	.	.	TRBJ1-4	CASSRTQLNEKLFF	TGTGCCAGCAGTCGAACTCAACTTAATGAAAAACTGTTTTTT
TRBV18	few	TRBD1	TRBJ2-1	CASSPGPWRTGGYNEQFF	TGTGCCAGCTCACCAGGACCGTGGAGGACAGGGGGTTACAATGAGCAGTTCTTC
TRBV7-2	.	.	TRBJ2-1	CASSLVALAIGDEQFF	TGTGCCAGCAGCTTAGTTGCCCTAGCGATTGGGGATGAGCAGTTCTTC
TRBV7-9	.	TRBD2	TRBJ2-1	CASSLAGLADFFSYNEQFF	TGTGCCAGCAGCTTAGCGGGACTAGCGGACTTTTTCTCCTACAATGAGCAGTTCTTC
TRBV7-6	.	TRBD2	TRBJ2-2	CASSLAGGRRSGELFF	TGTGCCAGCAGCTTAGCGGGAGGGAGGAGGTCCGGGGAGCTGTTTTTT
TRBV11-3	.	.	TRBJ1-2	CASSLEQGTGYTF	TGTGCCAGCAGCTTAGAACAGGGTACTGGCTACACCTTC
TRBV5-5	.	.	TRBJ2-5	CASSLAGTRWETQYF	TGTGCCAGCAGCTTGGCGGGTACGAGGTGGGAGACCCAGTACTTC
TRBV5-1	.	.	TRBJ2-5	CASSLAPGNWKETQYF	TGCGCCAGCAGCTTGGCCCCGGGAAACTGGAAGGAGACCCAGTACTTC
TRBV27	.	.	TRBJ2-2	CATREGTGELFF	TGTGCCACCCGTGAGGGCACCGGGGAGCTGTTTTTT
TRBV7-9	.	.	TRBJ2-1	CASSPPSEAGPYNEQFF	TGTGCCAGCAGCCCCCCTTCAGAGGCGGGACCCTACAATGAGCAGTTCTTC
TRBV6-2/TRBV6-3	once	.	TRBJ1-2	CASSYSPGLPPTF	TGTGCCAGCAGTTACTCACCCGGTCTTCCACCCACCTTC
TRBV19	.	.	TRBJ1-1	CASSQTPGGTGGTEAFF	TGTGCCAGTAGTCAAACCCCAGGAGGAACTGGAGGCACTGAAGCTTTCTTT
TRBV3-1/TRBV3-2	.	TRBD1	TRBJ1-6	CASSPVPGTGLSPLHF	TGTGCCAGCAGCCCCGTTCCCGGGACAGGGTTATCACCCCTCCACTTT
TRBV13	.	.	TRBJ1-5	CASTVGNQPQHF	TGTGCCAGCACGGTAGGCAATCAGCCCCAGCATTTT
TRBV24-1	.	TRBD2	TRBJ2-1	CATSDLGLAGGLGEQFF	TGTGCCACCAGTGATTTAGGACTAGCGGGAGGTTTGGGTGAGCAGTTCTTC
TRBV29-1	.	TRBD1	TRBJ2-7	CSVVGAGGAYEQYF	TGCAGCGTTGTTGGGGCAGGGGGCGCGTACGAGCAGTACTTC
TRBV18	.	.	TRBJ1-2	CASSPFPPTGPRGTPNYGYTF	TGTGCCAGCTCACCATTCCCCCCGACGGGGCCCAGGGGTACACCGAACTATGGCTACACCTTC
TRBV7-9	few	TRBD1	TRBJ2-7	CASSPRTGEVNEQYF	TGTGCCAGCAGCCCCCGGACAGGGGAGGTCAACGAGCAGTACTTC
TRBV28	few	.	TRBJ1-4	CASSPPLQGTNEKLFF	TGTGCCAGCAGTCCGCCCCTACAGGGCACTAATGAAAAACTGTTTTTT
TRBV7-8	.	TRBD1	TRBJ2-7	CASSSTPGQGTEQYF	TGTGCCAGCAGCTCAACACCGGGACAGGGAACCGAGCAGTACTTC
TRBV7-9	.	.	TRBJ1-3	CASSLDRVDAGNTIYF	TGTGCCAGCAGCTTAGACAGGGTGGATGCTGGAAACACCATATATTTT
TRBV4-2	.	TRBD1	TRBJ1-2	CASSQSGQGLYGYTF	TGTGCCAGCAGCCAGTCGGGACAGGGGCTCTATGGCTACACCTTC
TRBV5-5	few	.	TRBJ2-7	CASSLVPSLNEQYF	TGTGCCAGCAGCTTGGTCCCCAGTCTTAACGAGCAGTACTTC
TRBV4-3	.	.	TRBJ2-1	CASSQDTQREQFF	TGCGCCAGCAGCCAAGATACCCAGCGCGAGCAGTTCTTC
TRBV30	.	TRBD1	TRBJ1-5	CAWSQGDEQPQHF	TGTGCCTGGAGTCAGGGGGACGAGCAGCCCCAGCATTTT
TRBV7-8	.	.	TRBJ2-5	CASSLSVGQRKQETQYF	TGTGCCAGCAGCTTAAGCGTCGGTCAGAGAAAGCAAGAGACCCAGTACTTC
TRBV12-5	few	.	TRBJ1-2	CASGNSGTTGYTF	TGTGCTAGTGGGAATAGCGGGACTACTGGCTACACCTTC
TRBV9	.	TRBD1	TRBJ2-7	CASSASPHGTGPYEQYF	TGTGCCAGCAGCGCATCCCCCCATGGGACAGGGCCCTACGAGCAGTACTTC
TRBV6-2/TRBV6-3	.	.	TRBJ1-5	CASSLRQPGSNQPQHF	TGTGCCAGCAGCCTTAGACAGCCAGGAAGCAATCAGCCCCAGCATTTT
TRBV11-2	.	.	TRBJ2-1	CASSLITGTYNEQFF	TGTGCCAGCAGCCTGATCACAGGGACCTACAATGAGCAGTTCTTC
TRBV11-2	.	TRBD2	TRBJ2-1	CASSFYSGSQSYNEQFF	TGTGCCAGCAGCTTCTACAGCGGGAGTCAGTCCTACAATGAGCAGTTCTTC
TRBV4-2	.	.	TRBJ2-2	CASSQDPYTGELFF	TGTGCCAGCAGCCAAGACCCCTACACCGGGGAGCTGTTTTTT
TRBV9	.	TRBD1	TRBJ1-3	CASSVETGGTGNTIYF	TGTGCCAGCAGCGTAGAAACAGGGGGCACTGGAAACACCATATATTTT
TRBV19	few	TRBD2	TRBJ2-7	CASSIEGSGNYEQYF	TGTGCCAGTAGTATAGAAGGTAGCGGGAACTACGAGCAGTACTTC
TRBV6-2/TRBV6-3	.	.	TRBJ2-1	CASSYRTYSSYNEQFF	TGTGCCAGCAGTTACCGGACTTACTCGTCCTACAATGAGCAGTTCTTC
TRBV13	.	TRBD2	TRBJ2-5	CASSPDGRAQETQYF	TGTGCCAGCAGCCCTGACGGGAGGGCACAAGAGACCCAGTACTTC
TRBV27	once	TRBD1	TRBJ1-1	CASYGQGVSEAFF	TGTGCCAGCTATGGACAGGGGGTATCTGAAGCTTTCTTT
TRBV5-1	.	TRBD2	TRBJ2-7	CASSSTSGRADEQYF	TGCGCCAGCTCTTCGACTAGCGGGAGGGCCGACGAGCAGTACTTC
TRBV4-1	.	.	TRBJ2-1	CASSQETPGSSYNEQFF	TGCGCCAGCAGCCAAGAGACGCCGGGATCTTCCTACAATGAGCAGTTCTTC
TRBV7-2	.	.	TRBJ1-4	CASSLEGGYEKLFF	TGTGCCAGCAGCTTAGAGGGAGGGTACGAAAAACTGTTTTTT
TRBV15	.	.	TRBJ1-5	CATSRDITNSNQPQHF	TGTGCCACCAGCAGAGATATCACAAATAGCAATCAGCCCCAGCATTTT
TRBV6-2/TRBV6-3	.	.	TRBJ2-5	CASSYSGRRETQYF	TGTGCCAGCAGTTACTCGGGCAGAAGAGAGACCCAGTACTTC
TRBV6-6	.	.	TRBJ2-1	CASSPIRDSEGEQFF	TGTGCCAGCAGTCCAATCCGGGACTCCGAAGGTGAGCAGTTCTTC
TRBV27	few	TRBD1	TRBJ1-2	CASSFHAGTGPYGYTF	TGTGCCAGCAGTTTCCACGCCGGGACAGGGCCCTATGGCTACACCTTC
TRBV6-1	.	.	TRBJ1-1	CASSEAGDTEAFF	TGTGCCAGCAGTGAAGCAGGAGACACTGAAGCTTTCTTT
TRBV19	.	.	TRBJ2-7	CASSPLSSYEQYF	TGTGCCAGTAGTCCACTCTCCTCCTACGAGCAGTACTTC
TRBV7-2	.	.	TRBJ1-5	CASSLGARGSNQPQHF	TGTGCCAGCAGCTTAGGGGCGAGGGGGAGCAATCAGCCCCAGCATTTT
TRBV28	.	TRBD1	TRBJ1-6	CASSLVDRNNSPLHF	TGTGCCAGCAGTTTAGTGGACAGGAATAATTCACCCCTCCACTTT
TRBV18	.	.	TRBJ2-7	CASSPEMDSGYEQYF	TGTGCCAGCTCACCCGAGATGGACAGTGGCTACGAGCAGTACTTC
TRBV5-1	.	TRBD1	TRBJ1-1	CASSTGQGNTEAFF	TGCGCCAGCAGCACGGGACAGGGGAACACTGAAGCTTTCTTT
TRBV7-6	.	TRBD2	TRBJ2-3	CASSLGGGSPSFTDTQYF	TGTGCCAGCAGCTTAGGGGGCGGGAGTCCCTCTTTCACAGATACGCAGTATTTT
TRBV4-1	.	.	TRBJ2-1	CASSQAGSYYNEQFF	TGCGCCAGCAGCCAAGCCGGGAGTTACTACAATGAGCAGTTCTTC
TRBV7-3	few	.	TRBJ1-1	CASSLDRTGPNTEAFF	TGTGCCAGCAGCCTAGACCGTACAGGGCCTAACACTGAAGCTTTCTTT